This TCR beta chain came from a study of persistence of HIV-infected CD4 T cells. Study-wide context: CD4+ T cells responding to CMV or HIV-1 Gag were isolated.

General study results and limits: CMV- and Gag-responding cells had lower TCRbeta richness than CD3/CD28-responding cells.

CDR1 SGHTA and CDR2 FQGNSA come from the germline V gene. This CDR3 is 14 amino acids long. The germline V and J ends were trimmed by 2 bases and 6 bases, with 8 bases remaining between them. This was the immunoSEQ version 4 assay in survey mode. TCRdb's copy holds only in-frame clones and misses some; the assay was immunoSEQ multiplex PCR. The data hold tens of thousands of clones, with around four fifths observed a single time. Stimulation used approximately 9.6 ug/mL lysate from CMV-infected fibroblasts. Memory cells lacking CD40L and CD69 with high CD45RO were sorted. This clone has just a few counts. Its antigen remains unidentified.

Specimen: CD4+ T cells sorted from PBMCs after approximately 20-hour stimulation, collected from a patient who received antiretroviral therapy. V is TRBV7-2 and J is TRBJ1-6; D not resolved. This clonotype originated in an adult woman with HIV who was CMV-seropositive. DNA for the CDR3: TGTGCCAGCAGCTTATCCCTCGGTAATTCACCCCTCCACTTT. Translation gives CASSLSLGNSPLHF.